This T cell receptor beta chain was observed in a study of cytomegalovirus exposure and HLA in healthy donors. PCR involved 60 Vbeta and 13 Jbeta primers. Here immunoSEQ multiplex PCR was the method, and the copy in TCRdb shows in-frame clones only, minus some. The table records just under 95,000 clones, approximately 84% of them present only once. Germline V gene sequence: CDR1 SEHNR, CDR2 FQNEAQ (reference sequence). J was trimmed by 4 bases and V by 6 bases; bases with no gene match: 15. This CDR3 has 17 amino acids. The source is a woman between 18 and 29 years old in good health and CMV-seropositive. The V call is TRBV7-9, the J call TRBJ2-3; 8 bases are a match to TRBD2. The source material was PBMCs. The CDR3 sequence: CASSSARSGTGPDTQYF. The CDR3 DNA follows: TGTGCCAGCAGTTCTGCACGTAGCGGGACGGGCCCAGATACGCAGTATTTT.